The 5 T cell receptor beta chains below were found in one sample sequenced in a study of T-cell memory formation after mild COVID-19. TCRdb ran MiXCR on the 5' RACE reads and lists one entry per CDR3 protein. There are under 450,000 distinct CDR3 sequences in the sample; roughly 19% occur only once, and around 20% lies in the top ten. Sequenced material: PBMCs or a T cell subset sorted from them (not recorded which). These TCRs come from a man aged 18 to 30 who had mild COVID-19 (a few samples of this study predate the infection). Cell type and time point are not known.

The CDR3 here is CASSLGTGKETQYF. CDR3 sequence (DNA): TGCGCCAGCAGCTTGGGGACAGGGAAAGAGACCCAGTACTTC. This chain connects TRBV5-1 to TRBJ2-5, with 8 bases fitting TRBD1. Trimming took 0 bases from V and 3 from J; bases not matched to a gene: 1. Germline V gives CDR1 SGHRS, CDR2 YFSETQ. This CDR3 contains 14 residues.

This clonotype was counted ten times or more. The V and J genes are TRBV12-3 or TRBV12-4 and TRBJ1-1; D might be TRBD1 (6 bases). The CDR3 is 15 amino acids. The V and J ends lost 4 bases and 1 base respectively, with 13 bases between them. The CDR3 sequence is CASSSHRATNTEAFF. Here the CDR3 DNA reads TGTGCCAGCAGTTCCCACAGGGCCACGAACACTGAAGCTTTCTTT.

This clonotype was counted a few times. The chain joins TRBV19 to TRBJ2-1, with 12 positions matching TRBD1. The V gene end was trimmed by 4 bases and the J gene end by 8 bases; junction bases not matched to a gene: 6. Germline CDR1 reads LNHDA; CDR2 reads SQIVND (reference sequence). The CDR3 contains 15 residues. The CDR3 spells CASSTPGTGGHEQFF. CDR3 sequence (DNA): TGTGCCAGTAGTACCCCCGGGACAGGGGGCCATGAGCAGTTCTTC.

The J gene is TRBJ2-1, the V gene TRBV4-2, with 7 bases that match TRBD2. The CDR3 contains 15 residues. The J segment lost 6 bases and the V segment lost 1 base, leaving 6 bases of the junction unmatched. Germline CDR1 is LGHNA and CDR2 is YNFKEQ. The CDR3 nucleotides read TGTGCCAGCAGCCAAGGGGGGGGTCTATTCAATGAGCAGTTCTTC. It encodes CASSQGGGLFNEQFF.

The V call is TRBV5-1, the J call TRBJ1-1; D is possibly TRBD1 (6 bases). Germline lookup yields CDR1 SGHRS and CDR2 YFSETQ. This CDR3 is built from 15 residues. V was pared by 4 bases and J by 4 bases, with 17 bases between. CDR3 loop: CASSAASRGGTEAFF. CDR3 sequence (DNA): TGCGCCAGCAGCGCCGCTTCCAGGGGAGGCACTGAAGCTTTCTTT.